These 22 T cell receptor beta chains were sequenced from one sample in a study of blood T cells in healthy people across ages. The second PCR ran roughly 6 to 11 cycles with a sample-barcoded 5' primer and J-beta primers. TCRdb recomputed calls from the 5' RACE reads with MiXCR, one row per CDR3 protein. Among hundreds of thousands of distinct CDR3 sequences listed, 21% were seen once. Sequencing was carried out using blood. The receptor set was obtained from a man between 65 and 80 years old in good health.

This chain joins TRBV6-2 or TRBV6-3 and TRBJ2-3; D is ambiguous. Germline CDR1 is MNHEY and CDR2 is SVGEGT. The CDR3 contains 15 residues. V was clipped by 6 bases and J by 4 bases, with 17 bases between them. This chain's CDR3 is CASRNGNFFSDTQYF. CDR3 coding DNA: TGTGCCAGCAGGAATGGGAACTTCTTTTCAGATACGCAGTATTTT.

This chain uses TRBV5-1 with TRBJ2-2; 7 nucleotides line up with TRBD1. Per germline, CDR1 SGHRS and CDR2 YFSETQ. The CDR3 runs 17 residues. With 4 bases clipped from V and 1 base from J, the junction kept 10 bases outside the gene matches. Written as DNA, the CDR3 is TGCGCCAGCAGCCTCGGGACAGATAGCCTGAACACCGGGGAGCTGTTTTTT. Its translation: CASSLGTDSLNTGELFF. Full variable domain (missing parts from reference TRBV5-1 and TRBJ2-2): KAGVTQTPRYLIKTRGQQVTLSCSPISGHRSVSWYQQTPGQGLQFLFEYFSETQRNKGNFPGRFSGRQFSNSRSEMNVSTLELGDSALYLCASSLGTDSLNTGELFFGEGSRLTVL.

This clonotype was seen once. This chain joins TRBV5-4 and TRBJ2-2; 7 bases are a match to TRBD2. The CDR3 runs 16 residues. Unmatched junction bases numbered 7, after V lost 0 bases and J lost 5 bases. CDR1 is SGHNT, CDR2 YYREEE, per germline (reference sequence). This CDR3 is CASSLGGGSGTGELFF. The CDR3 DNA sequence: TGTGCCAGCAGCTTGGGTGGCGGGAGCGGTACCGGGGAGCTGTTTTTT.

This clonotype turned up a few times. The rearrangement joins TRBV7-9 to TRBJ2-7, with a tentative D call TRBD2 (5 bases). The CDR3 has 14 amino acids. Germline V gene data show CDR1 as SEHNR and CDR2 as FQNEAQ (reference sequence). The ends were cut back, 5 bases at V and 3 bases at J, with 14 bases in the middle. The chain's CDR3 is CASSTGDGYYEQYF. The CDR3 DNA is TGTGCCAGCAGCACCGGGGATGGATACTACGAGCAGTACTTC.

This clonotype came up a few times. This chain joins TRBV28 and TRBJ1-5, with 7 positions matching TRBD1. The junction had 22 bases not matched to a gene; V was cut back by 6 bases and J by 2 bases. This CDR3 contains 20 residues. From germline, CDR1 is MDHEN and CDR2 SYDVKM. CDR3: CASRQVQGGGPQLGNQPQHF. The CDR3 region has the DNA TGTGCCAGCAGACAAGTCCAGGGAGGGGGCCCGCAGTTGGGCAATCAGCCCCAGCATTTT.

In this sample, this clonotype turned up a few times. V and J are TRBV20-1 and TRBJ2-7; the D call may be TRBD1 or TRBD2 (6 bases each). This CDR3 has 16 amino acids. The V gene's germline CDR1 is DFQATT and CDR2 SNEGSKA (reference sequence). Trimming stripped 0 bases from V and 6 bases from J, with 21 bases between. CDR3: CSARDLGAGRASEQYF. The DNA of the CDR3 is TGCAGTGCTAGAGATTTGGGGGCGGGAAGGGCCTCCGAGCAGTACTTC.

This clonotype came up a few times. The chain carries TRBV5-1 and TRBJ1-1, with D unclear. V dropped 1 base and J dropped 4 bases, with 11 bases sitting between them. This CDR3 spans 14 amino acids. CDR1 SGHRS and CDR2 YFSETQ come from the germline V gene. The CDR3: CASSLYSAVTEAFF. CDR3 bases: TGCGCCAGCAGCTTGTATTCAGCGGTCACTGAAGCTTTCTTT.

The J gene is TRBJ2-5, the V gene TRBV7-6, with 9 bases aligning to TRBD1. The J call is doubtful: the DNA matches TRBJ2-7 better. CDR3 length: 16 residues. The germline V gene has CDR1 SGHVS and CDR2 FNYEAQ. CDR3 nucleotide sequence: TGTGCCAGCAGCCCTACTCCGGGACAGGGCACCTACGAGCAGTACTTC. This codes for CASSPTPGQGTYEQYF.

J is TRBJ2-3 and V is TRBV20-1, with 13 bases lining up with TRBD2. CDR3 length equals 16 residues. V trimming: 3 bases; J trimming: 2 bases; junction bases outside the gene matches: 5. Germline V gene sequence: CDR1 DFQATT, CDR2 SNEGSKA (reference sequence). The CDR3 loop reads CSASQLAGGFTDTQYF. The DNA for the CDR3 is TGCAGTGCTAGCCAACTAGCGGGAGGGTTCACAGATACGCAGTATTTT.

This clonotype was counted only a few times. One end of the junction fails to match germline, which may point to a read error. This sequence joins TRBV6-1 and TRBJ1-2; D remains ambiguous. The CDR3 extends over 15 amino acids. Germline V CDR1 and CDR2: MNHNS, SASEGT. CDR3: CAGSESWGVDYGYTF. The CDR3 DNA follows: TGTGCCGGCAGTGAATCATGGGGTGTTGACTATGGCTACACCTTC.

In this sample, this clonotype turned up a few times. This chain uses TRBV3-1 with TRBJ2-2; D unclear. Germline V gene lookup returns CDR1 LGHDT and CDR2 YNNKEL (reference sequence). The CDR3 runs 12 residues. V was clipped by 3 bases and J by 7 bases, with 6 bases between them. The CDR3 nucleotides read TGTGCCAGCAGCCATAACGACGGGGAGCTGTTTTTT. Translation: CASSHNDGELFF.

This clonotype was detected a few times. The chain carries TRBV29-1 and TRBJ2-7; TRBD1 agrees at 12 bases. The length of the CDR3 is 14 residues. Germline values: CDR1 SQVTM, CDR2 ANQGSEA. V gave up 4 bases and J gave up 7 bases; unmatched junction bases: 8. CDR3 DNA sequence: TGCAGCGTTGCGGTCGGGACAGGGGGCATGGAGCAGTACTTC. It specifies CSVAVGTGGMEQYF.

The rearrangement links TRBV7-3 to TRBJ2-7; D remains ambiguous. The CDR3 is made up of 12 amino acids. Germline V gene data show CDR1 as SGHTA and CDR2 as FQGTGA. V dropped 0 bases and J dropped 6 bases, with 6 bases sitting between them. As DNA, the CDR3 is TGTGCCAGCAGCTTAACGGGGTCCGAGCAGTACTTC. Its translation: CASSLTGSEQYF.

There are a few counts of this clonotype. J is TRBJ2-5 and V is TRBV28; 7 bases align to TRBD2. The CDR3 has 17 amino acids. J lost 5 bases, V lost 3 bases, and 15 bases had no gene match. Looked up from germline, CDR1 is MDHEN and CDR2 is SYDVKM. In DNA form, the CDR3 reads TGTGCCAGCAGTTTTTTCGGGCTCGGGAGGTCAGAGGAGACCCAGTACTTC. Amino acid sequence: CASSFFGLGRSEETQYF.

The CDR3 here is CASSPRGGLGANVLTF. The CDR3 DNA follows: TGTGCCAGCAGCCCAAGAGGGGGGCTCGGGGCCAACGTCCTGACTTTC. This sequence joins TRBV7-3 and TRBJ2-6; perhaps D is TRBD1 or TRBD2 (6 bases each). CDR1 is SGHTA, CDR2 FQGTGA, per germline. The CDR3 runs to 16 residues. V gave up 5 bases and J gave up 4 bases, with 15 bases separating them.

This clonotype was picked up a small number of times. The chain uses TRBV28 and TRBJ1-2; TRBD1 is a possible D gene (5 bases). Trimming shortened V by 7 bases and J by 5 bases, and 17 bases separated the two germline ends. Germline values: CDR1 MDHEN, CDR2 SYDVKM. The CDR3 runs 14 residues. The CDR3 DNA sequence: TGTGCCAGCAACCCCCCCAGGGTTCAATATGGCTACACCTTC. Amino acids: CASNPPRVQYGYTF.

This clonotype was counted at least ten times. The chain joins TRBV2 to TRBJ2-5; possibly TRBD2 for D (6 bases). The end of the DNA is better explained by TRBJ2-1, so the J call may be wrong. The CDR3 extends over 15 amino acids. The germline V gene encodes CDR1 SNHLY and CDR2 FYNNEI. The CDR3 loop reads CASSDAGFAREEQFF. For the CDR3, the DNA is TGTGCCAGCAGTGACGCAGGTTTCGCTCGGGAGGAGCAGTTCTTC.

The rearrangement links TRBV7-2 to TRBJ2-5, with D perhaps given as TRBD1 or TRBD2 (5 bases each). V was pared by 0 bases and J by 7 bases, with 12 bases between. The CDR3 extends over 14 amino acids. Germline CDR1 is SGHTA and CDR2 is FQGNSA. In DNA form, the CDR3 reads TGTGCCAGCAGCTTAGCGCGTGGGGGAGTGACCCAGTACTTC. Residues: CASSLARGGVTQYF.

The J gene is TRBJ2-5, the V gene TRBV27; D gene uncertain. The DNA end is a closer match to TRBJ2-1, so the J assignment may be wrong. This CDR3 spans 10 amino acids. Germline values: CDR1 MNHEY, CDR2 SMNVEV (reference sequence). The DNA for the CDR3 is TGTGCCAGCCGAGGTAATGAGCAGTTCTTC. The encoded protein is CASRGNEQFF.

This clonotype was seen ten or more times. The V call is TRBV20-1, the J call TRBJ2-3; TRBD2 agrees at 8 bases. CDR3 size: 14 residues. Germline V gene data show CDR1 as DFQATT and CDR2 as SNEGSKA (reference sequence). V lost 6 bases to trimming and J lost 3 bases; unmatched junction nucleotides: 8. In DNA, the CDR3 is TGCAGTGCCCCAAGCGGGAGCCGGACAGATACGCAGTATTTT. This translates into CSAPSGSRTDTQYF.

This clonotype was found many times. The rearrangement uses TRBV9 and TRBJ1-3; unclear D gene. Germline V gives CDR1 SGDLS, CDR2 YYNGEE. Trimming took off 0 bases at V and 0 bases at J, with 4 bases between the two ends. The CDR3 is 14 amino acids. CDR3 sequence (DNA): TGTGCCAGCAGCGTAGGCAGCTCTGGAAACACCATATATTTT. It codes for CASSVGSSGNTIYF.

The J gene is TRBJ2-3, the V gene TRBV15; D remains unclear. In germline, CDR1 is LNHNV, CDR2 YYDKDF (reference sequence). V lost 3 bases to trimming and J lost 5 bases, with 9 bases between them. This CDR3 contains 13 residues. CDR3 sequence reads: CATSREPKDTQYF. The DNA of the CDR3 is TGTGCCACCAGCAGGGAGCCAAAAGATACGCAGTATTTT.